This T cell receptor (beta chain) derives from a study of neoadjuvant anti-PD-1 for oral cavity cancer. For the study at large: Non-progressing patients received a fourth nivolumab dose near day 43, then surgery on days 50-56.

The repertoire was sequenced with immunoSEQ multiplex PCR; TCRdb's copy has only in-frame clones and lacks some. The table includes 9,500 to 12,000 clones, over 40% detected once. The sample here was tumor tissue, taken before nivolumab (anti-PD-1) treatment. This receptor was taken from a person between 40 and 85 years old with oral cavity squamous cell carcinoma.

CDR3 amino acids: CASSEQWGRSTDTQYF. The CDR3 DNA reads TGTGCCAGCAGCGAGCAATGGGGGCGGTCCACAGATACGCAGTATTTT. This chain links TRBV5-4 with TRBJ2-3, with D tentatively TRBD1 (6 bases). CDR1 is SGHNT, CDR2 YYREEE, per germline (reference sequence). The V gene lost 4 bases and the J gene lost 2 bases, with 17 bases spanning the gap. This CDR3 region has 16 residues.